The 2 T cell receptor beta chains given below trace back to one sample, sequenced in a study of cytomegalovirus exposure and HLA in healthy donors. Both 60 Vbeta primers and 13 Jbeta primers went into the PCR. Sequencing used immunoSEQ multiplex PCR; TCRdb keeps in-frame clones, though not all of them. The sample holds about 200,000 clones, about 79% seen once. The sequenced sample consisted of PBMCs. The receptors stem from a man between 18 and 35 years old in good health and CMV-seronegative.

The V call is TRBV7-8, the J call TRBJ1-1; TRBD1 aligns across 8 bases. The V gene end was trimmed by 2 bases and the J gene end by 0 bases; junction bases not matched to a gene: 11. CDR3 length: 18 residues. Per the germline V gene, CDR1 is SGHVS and CDR2 is FQNEAQ. The CDR3 DNA sequence: TGTGCCAGCAGCTTATCTGCGACAGGGGCAATCATGAACACTGAAGCTTTCTTT. It yields the protein CASSLSATGAIMNTEAFF.

The J gene is TRBJ2-7, the V gene TRBV6-6; D unresolved. Germline V CDR1 and CDR2: MNHNY, SVGAGI (reference sequence). CDR3 length equals 14 residues. Trimming cost V 5 bases and J 0 bases, with 11 bases left between them. CDR3 bases: TGTGCCAGCAGTCCCCACAGCAGCTCCTACGAGCAGTACTTC. Translation: CASSPHSSSYEQYF.